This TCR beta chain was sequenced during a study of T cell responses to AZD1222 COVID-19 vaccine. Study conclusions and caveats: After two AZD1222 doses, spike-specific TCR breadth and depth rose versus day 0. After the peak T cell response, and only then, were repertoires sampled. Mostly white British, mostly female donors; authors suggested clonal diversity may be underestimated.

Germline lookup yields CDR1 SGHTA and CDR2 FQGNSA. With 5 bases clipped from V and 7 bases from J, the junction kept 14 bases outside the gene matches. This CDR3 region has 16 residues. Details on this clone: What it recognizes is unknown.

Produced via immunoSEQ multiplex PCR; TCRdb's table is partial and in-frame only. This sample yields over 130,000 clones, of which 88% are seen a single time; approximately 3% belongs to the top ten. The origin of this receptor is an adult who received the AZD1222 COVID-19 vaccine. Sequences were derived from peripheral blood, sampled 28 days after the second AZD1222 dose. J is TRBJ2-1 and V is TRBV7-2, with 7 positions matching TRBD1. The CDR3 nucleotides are TGTGCCAGCAGCGAAAAGACAGGGTGGGGTGGGAATGAGCAGTTCTTC. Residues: CASSEKTGWGGNEQFF. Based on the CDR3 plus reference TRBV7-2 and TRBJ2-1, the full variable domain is GAGVSQSPSNKVTEKGKDVELRCDPISGHTALYWYRQSLGQGLEFLIYFQGNSAPDKSGLPSDRFSAERTGGSVSTLTIQRTQQEDSAVYLCASSEKTGWGGNEQFFGPGTRLTVL.